This T cell receptor (beta chain) is drawn from a study of regulatory T cells in long-lasting Graves disease. This clonotype has just a few counts. Researchers made TCR beta libraries by using iRepertoire HTBI primers and running Arm-PCR on CDR3 regions. In TCRdb, the multiplex PCR reads were re-called with MiXCR into one record per CDR3 protein. Of about 500,000 distinct CDR3 sequences listed, around 15% are singletons. Time point described: newly diagnosed GD, antithyroid drugs for less than 3 months. RNA extracted from PBMCs served as the sequencing template. The same sample was also studied in work on T cells in Graves' hyperthyroidism and ophthalmopathy.

Material: peripheral blood mononuclear cells (PBMCs), obtained at new diagnosis, from a patient treated with antithyroid drugs. The clonotype originates from a man aged 35 to 55 with Graves disease.

DNA for the CDR3: TGCAGTGCTAGGGACGGACGGATCCCGGACGGAAACACCATATATTTT. Its protein product is CSARDGRIPDGNTIYF. The chain links TRBV20-1 to TRBJ1-3; D not resolved. Trimming removed 3 bases at V and 4 bases at J, with 19 bases between. The germline CDR1 and CDR2 sequences are DFQATT and SNEGSKA (reference sequence). This CDR3 comprises 16 residues.